The 23 T cell receptor beta chains below were found in one sample sequenced in a study of blood T cell repertoires in COVID-19. The assay was immunoSEQ multiplex PCR, and TCRdb's table has in-frame clones only and misses some. The table includes 250,000 or so clones, approximately 85% detected once. Specimen: PBMCs or T cells enriched from blood (not recorded which). These receptors originate from a woman aged 45 to 65 who had been exposed to COVID-19.

The chain combines TRBV3-1 (or the pseudogene TRBV3-2) with TRBJ1-1; D is undetermined. V shed 4 bases and J shed 1 base, with 13 bases lying between them. There are 15 residues in the CDR3. CDR1 and CDR2 from the germline V gene are LGHDT and YNNKEL (reference sequence). The CDR3 nucleotides are TGTGCCAGCAGCCCGGATGGTGGAGGGAACACTGAAGCTTTCTTT. Encoded protein: CASSPDGGGNTEAFF.

The chain couples TRBV24-1 to TRBJ1-5, with D possibly TRBD1 on 6 matching bases. The V and J ends lost 5 bases and 7 bases respectively, with 14 bases between them. The CDR3 is made up of 14 amino acids. Per germline, CDR1 KGHDR and CDR2 SFDVKD. CDR3 sequence reads: CATSVGGEWQPQHF. The CDR3 nucleotides read TGTGCCACCAGTGTAGGGGGGGAATGGCAGCCCCAGCATTTT.

This chain uses TRBV28 with TRBJ1-2, with D possibly being TRBD1 (5 bases). CDR3 size: 17 residues. Deletions cut 5 bases from V and 6 bases from J, with 25 bases between. Germline V lookup: CDR1 MDHEN, CDR2 SYDVKM. The CDR3, as DNA: TGTGCCAGCAGTCCATCGGGACTCCGGGGCAGAGGGCATGGCTACACCTTC. It specifies CASSPSGLRGRGHGYTF.

The rearrangement joins TRBV6-2 or TRBV6-3 to TRBJ2-3; possibly TRBD1 for D (6 bases). Per the germline V gene, CDR1 is MNHEY and CDR2 is SVGEGT. The V end lost 2 bases, the J end lost 2 bases, and 20 bases lay between the germline ends. The CDR3 contains 18 residues. As DNA, the CDR3 is TGTGCCAGCAGTTACGCTTATGGGTCCGGACAGCTCACAGATACGCAGTATTTT. It encodes CASSYAYGSGQLTDTQYF.

This clone was picked up a small number of times. Sequence at one end of the junction differs from germline and may be a read error. The V gene is TRBV30, the J gene TRBJ2-2; a possible D gene is TRBD2 (6 bases). Germline V gene lookup returns CDR1 GTSNPN and CDR2 SVGIG (reference sequence). This CDR3 has 14 residues. The CDR3 here is CAGRSQGGTGELFF. The CDR3 DNA sequence: TGTGCCGGGAGGTCGCAGGGTGGCACCGGGGAGCTGTTTTTT.

The table lists this clone with a count of one. This chain uses TRBV4-3 with TRBJ2-1, with D possibly being TRBD2 (6 bases). The V gene's germline CDR1 is LGHNA and CDR2 YSLEER. Trimming pared 0 bases from V and 8 bases from J, leaving 11 bases between. This CDR3 region has 14 residues. Written as DNA, the CDR3 is TGCGCCAGCAGCCAAGAGGCGAGGAGGGATGAGCAGTTCTTC. It is translated as CASSQEARRDEQFF.

In nucleotides, the CDR3 is TGTGCCATCAGTGTACAGAACACTGAAGCTTTCTTT. Translating gives CAISVQNTEAFF. This sequence joins TRBV10-3 and TRBJ1-1; D uncertain. Trimming removed 4 bases at V and 1 base at J, with 4 bases between. Germline V gives CDR1 ENHRY, CDR2 SYGVKD. This CDR3 contains 12 residues.

V usage is TRBV7-2 and J usage is TRBJ2-2; TRBD1 aligns across 9 bases. Germline loops: CDR1 SGHTA, CDR2 FQGNSA. With V trimmed by 3 bases and J by 7 bases, 12 bases remained unmatched. This CDR3 has 17 amino acids. CDR3 DNA sequence: TGTGCCAGCAGCTTCGGAGAGGACAGGGGTCTGAACGGGGAGCTGTTTTTT. Residues: CASSFGEDRGLNGELFF.

V gene TRBV5-1 combines with J gene TRBJ2-5, with TRBD1 identical over 9 bases. The CDR3 sequence is 14 residues long. J gave up 5 bases and V 4 bases, and 6 bases lay outside the gene matches. CDR1 is SGHRS, CDR2 YFSETQ, per germline. CDR3 sequence (DNA): TGCGCCAGCAGCGTAACAGGGGGCTTGGAGACCCAGTACTTC. Protein product: CASSVTGGLETQYF.

V and J are TRBV7-8 and TRBJ1-3; 10 bases fit TRBD1. Germline lookup yields CDR1 SGHVS and CDR2 FQNEAQ. Trimming cost V 5 bases and J 9 bases; bases outside gene matches: 7. The CDR3 is 14 residues long. Written as DNA, the CDR3 is TGTGCCAGCAGCGTCGACAGGGGGCTTACCACCATATATTTT. Amino acids: CASSVDRGLTTIYF.

V usage is TRBV6-5 and J usage is TRBJ1-5; D call uncertain. Germline CDR1 and CDR2: MNHEY and SVGAGI. Trimming cost V 4 bases and J 0 bases, with 13 bases left between them. This CDR3 has 16 residues. The CDR3: CASSSLTSYSNQPQHF. The DNA of the CDR3 is TGTGCCAGCAGTTCCTTAACAAGTTATAGCAATCAGCCCCAGCATTTT.

This rearrangement joins TRBV10-2 to TRBJ1-1, with D uncertain. Germline V gene data show CDR1 as WSHSY and CDR2 as SAAADI. V was pared by 5 bases and J by 1 base, with 5 bases between. CDR3 length: 12 residues. In nucleotides, the CDR3 is TGCGCCAGCAGTCTCGGGAACACTGAAGCTTTCTTT. Translated: CASSLGNTEAFF.

The genes are TRBV7-2 and TRBJ1-1, with unresolved D. Deletions cut 1 base from V and 3 bases from J, with 9 bases between. CDR1 SGHTA and CDR2 FQGNSA come from the germline V gene. This CDR3 spans 14 amino acids. The chain's CDR3 is CASSLVVSDTEAFF. CDR3 DNA sequence: TGTGCCAGCAGCTTAGTCGTTTCGGACACTGAAGCTTTCTTT.

This chain connects TRBV5-1 to TRBJ1-1; D call uncertain. V was pared by 0 bases and J by 1 base, with 4 bases between. The germline V gene encodes CDR1 SGHRS and CDR2 YFSETQ. The CDR3 runs 13 residues. The CDR3 region is CASSLAQNTEAFF. In nucleotides, the CDR3 is TGCGCCAGCAGCTTGGCACAGAACACTGAAGCTTTCTTT.

The chain joins TRBV11-2 to TRBJ1-1; D gene unclear. V lost 6 bases, J lost 7 bases, and 21 bases lay in between. Germline CDR1 is SGHAT and CDR2 is FQNNGV. CDR3 length equals 15 residues. The CDR3 DNA sequence: TGTGCCAGCAGTCTCATTGACCCACGGGGTGGTGAAGCTTTCTTT. Translated, it gives CASSLIDPRGGEAFF.

This clone has a single count. This chain links TRBV9 with TRBJ1-2, with D possibly matching TRBD1 (5 bases). The CDR3 is made up of 16 amino acids. With 4 bases removed from V and 6 bases from J, the gap between germline ends came to 22 bases. Germline CDR1 reads SGDLS; CDR2 reads YYNGEE. The CDR3 region is CASSPYGGEFINGYTF. The CDR3 DNA follows: TGTGCCAGCAGCCCGTATGGGGGGGAGTTTATTAATGGCTACACCTTC.

This clone was seen a few times. The rearrangement uses TRBV7-9 and TRBJ2-1; TRBD1 aligns across 7 bases. J lost 0 bases, V lost 5 bases, and 4 bases had no gene match. Germline V gene lookup returns CDR1 SEHNR and CDR2 FQNEAQ (reference sequence). The length of the CDR3 is 15 residues. The CDR3 region is CASSRRGLSYNEQFF. The CDR3 nucleotides are TGTGCCAGCAGCCGAAGGGGGCTCTCCTACAATGAGCAGTTCTTC.

The J gene is TRBJ1-2, the V gene TRBV19; the match to TRBD1 covers 7 bases. From germline, CDR1 is LNHDA and CDR2 SQIVND (reference sequence). The CDR3 has 12 amino acids. Trimming at V came to 8 bases and at J to 8 bases, leaving 8 bases not matched to a gene. The chain's CDR3 is CASRQGPWGYTF. The CDR3 DNA sequence: TGTGCCAGTCGACAGGGCCCGTGGGGCTACACCTTC.

The chain employs TRBV12-3 or TRBV12-4 and TRBJ1-2; the D is unclear. V lost 3 bases and J lost 3, with 8 bases in between. The CDR3 extends over 13 amino acids. CDR3 amino acids: CASSLAVYYGYTF. CDR3 sequence (DNA): TGTGCCAGCAGTTTGGCGGTTTACTATGGCTACACCTTC.

The chain couples TRBV7-2 to TRBJ2-1; the match to TRBD2 covers 9 bases. Losses at the gene ends were 5 bases for V and 7 bases for J; bases not matched to a gene: 12. The length of the CDR3 is 16 residues. Germline CDR1 is SGHTA and CDR2 is FQGNSA. CDR3 sequence reads: CASSKLAGLGNNEQFF. CDR3 DNA: TGTGCCAGCAGCAAACTAGCGGGCCTCGGGAATAATGAGCAGTTCTTC. Full variable domain (rest looked up from reference TRBV7-2 and TRBJ2-1): GAGVSQSPSNKVTEKGKDVELRCDPISGHTALYWYRQSLGQGLEFLIYFQGNSAPDKSGLPSDRFSAERTGGSVSTLTIQRTQQEDSAVYLCASSKLAGLGNNEQFFGPGTRLTVL.

Here the CDR3 reads CASKGYQETQYF. CDR3 bases: TGTGCCAGCAAGGGGTACCAAGAGACCCAGTACTTC. The chain carries TRBV6-5 and TRBJ2-5; D might be TRBD1 (5 bases). The V gene's germline CDR1 is MNHEY and CDR2 SVGAGI. This CDR3 is built from 12 residues. V gave up 7 bases and J gave up 0 bases, with 6 bases separating them.

The chain carries TRBV15 and TRBJ1-2; tentatively, D is TRBD1 (5 bases). Per the germline V gene, CDR1 is LNHNV and CDR2 is YYDKDF (reference sequence). Trimming took off 4 bases at V and 8 bases at J, with 17 bases between the two ends. This CDR3 region has 14 residues. The CDR3 region is CATSIEGGVGGYTF. The CDR3 DNA reads as TGTGCCACCAGCATAGAGGGAGGGGTCGGCGGCTACACCTTC.

J is TRBJ1-2 and V is TRBV7-2, with TRBD1 matching 9 bases. The germline CDR1 and CDR2 sequences are SGHTA and FQGNSA. The CDR3 consists of 15 residues. With 6 bases clipped from V and 7 bases from J, the junction kept 12 bases outside the gene matches. CDR3 DNA sequence: TGTGCCAGCAGGGGGACAGGGAGGGTCTTGGGTGGCTACACCTTC. Encoded protein: CASRGTGRVLGGYTF.